This T cell receptor (beta chain) was profiled in a study of T cell responses to AZD1222 COVID-19 vaccine. Regarding the study as a whole: It was only a handful of AZD1222 recipients who were seropositive at baseline. Reportedly, nearly half of unique spike TCRs recognized epitopes outside B.1.351/B.1.1.7 mutations. Repertoire collection took place solely once the T cell response had peaked. Clonal diversity was possibly underestimated, and the donors were mostly white British, with more females.

Some clones are missing from TCRdb's copy, which holds only in-frame ones; the method was immunoSEQ multiplex PCR. Among about 94,000 clones listed, 85% were seen once. The length of the CDR3 is 18 residues. Germline CDR1 is SGHDT and CDR2 is YYEEEE. V lost 1 base to trimming and J lost 4 bases, with 21 bases between them. Points on this clone: Its matching antigen is unknown.

The clonotype was recovered from an adult who received the AZD1222 COVID-19 vaccine. The chain is built from TRBV5-6 and TRBJ1-5; D may be TRBD1 (5 bases). The material sequenced was peripheral blood, taken 28 days after the second AZD1222 dose. CDR3: CASSLSIRGGRGNQPQHF. CDR3 DNA sequence: TGTGCCAGCAGCTTGTCGATCCGGGGCGGACGGGGGAATCAGCCCCAGCATTTT.